A single sample gave rise to the 21 T cell receptor beta chains below, sequenced in a study of blood T cells in healthy people across ages. Sample-barcoded 5' priming and a J-beta primer mix drove a second PCR of 7 to 11 cycles. TCRdb fed the 5' RACE reads into MiXCR, producing one record per CDR3 protein. The sample records a few hundred thousand distinct CDR3 sequences, 25% to 30% being singletons. The specimen was blood. These receptors were obtained from a woman in her 70s in good health.

This chain links TRBV5-8 with TRBJ2-1; no clear D. The J call is in doubt because the DNA end fits TRBJ2-7 better. Germline assignment: CDR1 SGHTS and CDR2 YDEGEE. CDR3 length: 12 residues. The CDR3, as DNA: TGTGCCAGCAGTCAGGCCAGGAAGGAGCAGTACTTC. It encodes CASSQARKEQYF.

V usage is TRBV5-1 and J usage is TRBJ2-5, with D hard to call. The CDR3 length is 17 residues. Germline V gene sequence: CDR1 SGHRS, CDR2 YFSETQ. V lost 0 bases and J lost 0, with 15 bases in between. Here the CDR3 reads CASSLGADTRDQETQYF. The CDR3 coding sequence is TGCGCCAGCAGCTTGGGGGCAGATACCCGAGACCAAGAGACCCAGTACTTC.

This clonotype was observed a few times. V is TRBV11-2 and J is TRBJ2-1; D gene uncertain. The V gene's germline CDR1 is SGHAT and CDR2 FQNNGV. Trimming removed 1 base at V and 1 base at J, with 5 bases between. The CDR3 has 14 residues. This CDR3 is CASSLGPSYNEQFF. In DNA form, the CDR3 reads TGTGCCAGCAGCTTAGGTCCTTCCTACAATGAGCAGTTCTTC. Full variable domain (outside the CDR3, taken from reference TRBV11-2 and TRBJ2-1): EAGVAQSPRYKIIEKRQSVAFWCNPISGHATLYWYQQILGQGPKLLIQFQNNGVVDDSQLPKDRFSAERLKGVDSTLKIQPAKLEDSAVYLCASSLGPSYNEQFFGPGTRLTVL.

The table lists this clonotype with many counts. The rearrangement links TRBV7-8 to TRBJ2-5; D gene unclear. The germline V gene encodes CDR1 SGHVS and CDR2 FQNEAQ. The CDR3 contains 14 residues. Trimming took off 4 bases at V and 2 bases at J, with 11 bases between the two ends. CDR3 sequence reads: CASSSRVRQETQYF. CDR3 sequence (DNA): TGTGCCAGCAGCTCCCGCGTTAGGCAAGAGACCCAGTACTTC.

This clonotype was seen only a few times. V and J are TRBV20-1 and TRBJ2-2, with 8 bases identical to TRBD1. The J segment lost 5 bases and the V segment lost 2 bases, leaving 4 bases of the junction unmatched. From germline, CDR1 is DFQATT and CDR2 SNEGSKA (reference sequence). CDR3 size: 14 residues. For the CDR3, the DNA is TGCAGTGCTAGAAAGACAGGGGTTACCGGGGAGCTGTTTTTT. The encoded protein is CSARKTGVTGELFF.

This clonotype occurred a few times. The chain recombines TRBV2 with TRBJ1-1; D call uncertain. CDR1 is SNHLY and CDR2 is FYNNEI in the germline V gene. The CDR3 is 12 residues long. Trimming took 2 bases from V and 7 from J, leaving 8 bases between them. CDR3 sequence: CASSERRYEAFF. CDR3 in DNA: TGTGCCAGCAGTGAAAGGCGGTATGAAGCTTTCTTT.

This clonotype occurred a few times. V gene TRBV7-2 combines with J gene TRBJ2-4; D is perhaps TRBD1 or TRBD2 (5 bases each). Between the trimmed V and J ends, which lost 2 bases and 6 bases, there was a span of 20 bases. The CDR3 covers 17 residues. Germline lookup yields CDR1 SGHTA and CDR2 FQGNSA. The CDR3 DNA reads TGTGCCAGCAGCTTACTATCGTGGGACGACGTGGGAAACATTCAGTACTTC. As protein: CASSLLSWDDVGNIQYF.

This chain connects TRBV15 to TRBJ2-7; D is perhaps TRBD1 or TRBD2 (5 bases each). This CDR3 region has 12 residues. Germline V gene lookup returns CDR1 LNHNV and CDR2 YYDKDF (reference sequence). With 9 bases removed from V and 2 bases from J, the gap between germline ends came to 11 bases. This CDR3 is CATAGDAYEQYF. CDR3 DNA: TGTGCCACTGCTGGGGACGCCTACGAGCAGTACTTC.

This clonotype was counted a few times. The chain couples TRBV9 to TRBJ1-1; D remains unclear. Germline CDR1 is SGDLS and CDR2 is YYNGEE. The CDR3 loop spans 13 amino acids. V was shortened by 6 bases and J by 4 bases, with 13 bases between the two germline ends. The CDR3 loop is CASTTMGPTEAFF. CDR3 nucleotides: TGTGCCAGCACCACTATGGGTCCCACTGAAGCTTTCTTT. The whole variable domain, filled in from reference TRBV9 and TRBJ1-1, reads DSGVTQTPKHLITATGQRVTLRCSPRSGDLSVYWYQQSLDQGLQFLIQYYNGEERAKGNILERFSAQQFPDLHSELNLSSLELGDSALYFCASTTMGPTEAFFGQGTRLTVV.

This clonotype was observed a handful of times. The chain carries TRBV6-5 and TRBJ1-5, with 7 bases matching TRBD1. The CDR3 runs to 15 residues. The V and J ends lost 6 bases and 4 bases, in that order; junction bases with no gene match: 9. CDR1 MNHEY and CDR2 SVGAGI come from the germline V gene. The CDR3 region has the DNA TGTGCCAGCAGATCAACAGGGGAAGGAAATCAGCCCCAGCATTTT. This sequence encodes CASRSTGEGNQPQHF.

This clonotype has only a few counts. The V call is TRBV5-1, the J call TRBJ2-5; 7 bases map to TRBD1. After removal of 2 bases from V and 9 bases from J, the junction contained 7 bases not matched to a gene. The CDR3 is made up of 13 amino acids. CDR1 is SGHRS and CDR2 is YFSETQ in the germline V gene. The CDR3 DNA is TGCGCCAGCAGCTTCCAGGGGGATGGGGCCCAGTACTTC. Translating gives CASSFQGDGAQYF.

This rearrangement joins TRBV29-1 to TRBJ2-2; D may be TRBD2 (5 bases). CDR3 length equals 12 residues. V was trimmed by 5 bases and J by 7 bases, leaving 11 bases between them. CDR1 and CDR2 (germline): SQVTM, ANQGSEA. The DNA for the CDR3 is TGCAGCGTTTCGACTACGGGCGGGGAGCTGTTTTTT. Translation gives CSVSTTGGELFF.

This clonotype came up many times. The J gene is TRBJ1-1, the V gene TRBV12-3 or TRBV12-4; possibly TRBD1 for D (6 bases). This CDR3 contains 14 residues. V lost 6 bases, J lost 2 bases, and 13 bases lay in between. The CDR3 DNA follows: TGTGCCAGCAGCCCAGAGGGGGGAAACACTGAAGCTTTCTTT. Protein product: CASSPEGGNTEAFF.

This clonotype has ten or more counts. The J gene is TRBJ1-6, the V gene TRBV28; TRBD1 might be the D (6 bases). V gave up 2 bases and J gave up 7 bases, with 21 bases separating them. The CDR3 extends over 18 amino acids. Germline V gene data show CDR1 as MDHEN and CDR2 as SYDVKM. In DNA form, the CDR3 reads TGTGCCAGCAGTTTAAGGCTCCGGGGGGCGCGGTCGAATTCACCCCTCCACTTT. This sequence encodes CASSLRLRGARSNSPLHF.

This clonotype was recorded a few times. The chain joins TRBV9 to TRBJ2-7; D is uncertain. Trimming took off 0 bases at V and 0 bases at J, with 10 bases between the two ends. The V gene's germline CDR1 is SGDLS and CDR2 YYNGEE. The CDR3 consists of 15 residues. The CDR3 sequence is CASSVAMGSSYEQYF. As DNA, the CDR3 is TGTGCCAGCAGCGTAGCGATGGGCAGCTCCTACGAGCAGTACTTC.

The J gene is TRBJ2-3, the V gene TRBV11-2, with D possibly TRBD1 on 6 matching bases. The CDR3 contains 15 residues. The V gene lost 5 bases and the J gene lost 0 bases, with 12 bases spanning the gap. Germline values: CDR1 SGHAT, CDR2 FQNNGV. This CDR3 reads CASSHWTESTDTQYF. CDR3 nucleotide sequence: TGTGCCAGCAGCCACTGGACAGAAAGCACAGATACGCAGTATTTT.

This clonotype was observed a handful of times. One end of the junction varies from germline; a read error may be responsible. Here the CDR3 reads CATSRQGTGSSYNEQFF. The CDR3 nucleotides are TGTGCCACCAGTCGTCAGGGGACGGGGAGCTCCTACAATGAGCAGTTCTTC. V usage is TRBV10-3 and J usage is TRBJ2-1; D is perhaps TRBD1 (6 bases). CDR3 length: 17 amino acids. Germline V gene sequence: CDR1 ENHRY, CDR2 SYGVKD.

In its sample, this clonotype was seen a few times. The V and J genes are TRBV11-1 and TRBJ2-1; 12 positions agree with TRBD2. Germline trimming cut 3 bases from V and 7 bases from J; bases unmatched to any gene: 4. This CDR3 has 15 residues. Germline CDR1 reads SGHAT; CDR2 reads FQDESV (reference sequence). CDR3 in DNA: TGTGCCAGCAGCTTGACTAGCGGGAGTAATAATGAGCAGTTCTTC. Amino acids: CASSLTSGSNNEQFF.

This clonotype was observed a handful of times. The chain links TRBV2 to TRBJ2-1, with 8 bases that match TRBD2. The germline V gene encodes CDR1 SNHLY and CDR2 FYNNEI. This CDR3 has 13 residues. J gave up 9 bases and V 7 bases, and 8 bases lay outside the gene matches. The CDR3 bases are TGTGCCAGCAAACTAGCGGAGTACGGTGAGCAGTTCTTC. Its translation: CASKLAEYGEQFF.

V usage is TRBV6-1 and J usage is TRBJ2-1; 11 bases agree with TRBD2. The CDR3 loop spans 15 amino acids. Germline V CDR1 and CDR2: MNHNS, SASEGT. V shed 6 bases, J shed 1 base, and the junction held 2 bases outside the gene matches. CDR3 DNA: TGTGCCAGCAGAGTAGCGGGAGGGTCCTACAATGAGCAGTTCTTC. Protein product: CASRVAGGSYNEQFF.

V and J are TRBV20-1 and TRBJ1-3, with D maybe TRBD1 (6 bases). CDR3 length: 14 residues. Per the germline V gene, CDR1 is DFQATT and CDR2 is SNEGSKA (reference sequence). The CDR3 loop is CSALGGLGGNTIYF. For the CDR3, the DNA is TGCAGCGCCCTGGGGGGGCTGGGTGGAAACACCATATATTTT.